These T cell receptor beta chains were read from a single sample in a study of graft-versus-host responses after intestinal transplantation. Profiling relied on immunoSEQ multiplex PCR, and the TCRdb table lists in-frame clones only, not all of them. Counted here are around 110,000 clones, around 94% occurring once; the ten biggest clones make up under 0.3%. These receptors' targets are unknown. This material consisted of unstimulated CD4+ T cells sorted from spleen or lymph node cells, taken before transplant. The receptors come from a human donor who was the organ donor for an intestinal transplant. The CDR3 runs from the conserved cysteine through the conserved F or W. The D gene is left open where the match is weak. Clone size is not always given. Where it is, it says once, few, many or a class for expanded clones.

-,TRBJ1-2,TRBV11-2,-,TGTGCCAGCAGCTTAGATGCCCTTCGGGAAAGGGGTTATGGCTACACCTTC,CASSLDALRERGYGYTF
TRBD1,TRBJ1-2,TRBV6-1,-,TGTGCCAGCAGCCGGACAGGGACGAACTATGGCTACACCTTC,CASSRTGTNYGYTF
-,TRBJ2-3,TRBV6-6,-,TGTGCCAGCAGTTACGACGATGCGACAGATACGCAGTATTTT,CASSYDDATDTQYF
-,TRBJ1-5,TRBV30,-,TGTGCCTGGAGTTGGGGCGGGACCGGCAATCAGCCCCAGCATTTT,CAWSWGGTGNQPQHF
-,TRBJ1-2,TRBV7-9,-,TGTGCCAGCAGCTCAGGGGACCTCTATGGCTACACCTTC,CASSSGDLYGYTF
TRBD1,TRBJ1-1,TRBV30,few,TGTGCCTGGAGTATCCGGACAGGGTGGAACACTGAAGCTTTCTTT,CAWSIRTGWNTEAFF
TRBD1,TRBJ2-3,TRBV10-1,-,TGCGCCAGCAGTCCGGGACAGATCACGGATACGCAGTATTTT,CASSPGQITDTQYF
-,TRBJ2-1,TRBV7-2,-,TGTGCCAGCAGCTTAGTAGGAGGGAACAATGAGCAGTTCTTC,CASSLVGGNNEQFF
-,TRBJ2-1,TRBV4-3,-,TGCGCCAGCAGCCTACGTGCGGGCCCTGCAGACAATGAGCAGTTCTTC,CASSLRAGPADNEQFF
TRBD2,TRBJ2-5,TRBV5-8,-,TGTGCCAGCAGCTTCCTAGGACTAGCGGATGAGACCCAGTACTTC,CASSFLGLADETQYF
-,TRBJ1-5,TRBV19,-,TGTGCCAGTAGTATTCGCAGGGAGGTCAAGTGGCCCCAGCATTTT,CASSIRREVKWPQHF
-,TRBJ1-4,TRBV6-5,-,TGTGCCAGCAGAGGTAACAATGAAAAACTGTTTTTT,CASRGNNEKLFF
-,TRBJ1-4,TRBV11-2,-,TGTGCCAGCAGCTTCCTAGAGTTGGGCAGAGATGAAAAACTGTTTTTT,CASSFLELGRDEKLFF
TRBD1,TRBJ1-2,TRBV19,-,TGTGCCAGTAGTATCCAATCACAGGGGGCGAACTATGGCTACACCTTC,CASSIQSQGANYGYTF
TRBD2,TRBJ2-1,TRBV5-1,-,TGCGCCAGCAGCTTTTCAGGACTAGCGGGAGTCGGGGCTGAATACAATGAGCAGTTCTTC,CASSFSGLAGVGAEYNEQFF
-,TRBJ2-1,TRBV30,-,TGTGCCTGGAGATTCGCCCCCAGCTCCTACAATGAGCAGTTCTTC,CAWRFAPSSYNEQFF
TRBD1,TRBJ2-5,TRBV10-3,-,TGTGCCATCAGCGCTCAAAGGACAGGGGCGGGAGAGACCCAGTACTTC,CAISAQRTGAGETQYF
TRBD1,TRBJ2-7,TRBV7-2,-,TGTGCCAGCAGCTTAGACAGGGGGCTGGGGGAGCAGTACTTC,CASSLDRGLGEQYF
-,TRBJ1-1,TRBV27,-,TGTGCCAGCAGCCGATACTCGGGTGAAGCTTTCTTT,CASSRYSGEAFF
TRBD1,TRBJ2-1,TRBV6-1,-,TGTGCCAGCAGTGAAGCTAAGACAGGGGGATTCCTGAGCTCCTACAATGAGCAGTTCTTC,CASSEAKTGGFLSSYNEQFF
TRBD1,TRBJ2-7,TRBV5-4,-,TGTGCCAGCAGACCAGGGACAGGTGATTCCTACGAGCAGTACTTC,CASRPGTGDSYEQYF
-,TRBJ2-1,TRBV28,-,TGTGCCAGCATCAACTCGGACGCCACCTACAATGAGCAGTTCTTC,CASINSDATYNEQFF
TRBD1,TRBJ2-2,TRBV19,once,TGTGCCAGTAGCCCCGGACAGGGTCACGGGGAGCTGTTTTTT,CASSPGQGHGELFF
-,TRBJ2-6,TRBV2,-,TGTGCCAGCAGCGCTAGGACGTCTGGGGCCAACGTCCTGACTTTC,CASSARTSGANVLTF
-,TRBJ2-3,TRBV19,-,TGTGCCAGTAGTCGGGGACCCACAGATACGCAGTATTTT,CASSRGPTDTQYF
-,TRBJ1-4,TRBV25-1,once,TGTGCCAGCAGTGAATGGTCAGGGGCGGATGAAAAACTGTTTTTT,CASSEWSGADEKLFF
TRBD2,TRBJ2-3,TRBV4-2,-,TGTGCCAGCAGCCAACTGGCTAGCGGGAGTTCGGATACGCAGTATTTT,CASSQLASGSSDTQYF
TRBD2,TRBJ2-3,TRBV5-1,-,TGCGCCAGCGGACTAGCGGGAGTTTCGGATACGCAGTATTTT,CASGLAGVSDTQYF
-,TRBJ2-2,TRBV10-3,-,TGTGCCATCGGGATAGCGGATTTCACCGGGGAGCTGTTTTTT,CAIGIADFTGELFF
TRBD1,TRBJ2-7,TRBV7-9,-,TGTGCCAGCAGCCCGGGACAGGTTCCCTACGAGCAGTACTTC,CASSPGQVPYEQYF
-,TRBJ2-5,TRBV7-2,-,TGTGCCAGCAGCCCCAGGGGGGGTGGGTGGAGAGAAGAGACCCAGTACTTC,CASSPRGGGWREETQYF
TRBD1,TRBJ2-2,TRBV29-1,-,TGCAGCGTTGTGACAGGGGGGACCGGGGAGCTGTTTTTT,CSVVTGGTGELFF
-,TRBJ1-4,TRBV28,-,TGTGCCAGCAGTTTCGGTGAAAAACTGTTTTTT,CASSFGEKLFF
-,TRBJ1-2,TRBV5-5,-,TGTGCCAGCAGCTTGGAGTACGGATCTTGGGGCTACACCTTC,CASSLEYGSWGYTF
TRBD2,TRBJ2-5,TRBV11-2,-,TGTGCCAGCAGCTTGGGCCTAGCGGGAGTCGGGCAGGAGACCCAGTACTTC,CASSLGLAGVGQETQYF
-,TRBJ2-5,TRBV12-5,-,TGTGCTAGTGGCCTCCGGGAGACCCAGTACTTC,CASGLRETQYF
-,TRBJ1-2,TRBV6-4,-,TGTGCCAGCAGCCCCCCGGGGGAGGGCGGCTACACCTTC,CASSPPGEGGYTF
TRBD1,TRBJ2-2,TRBV7-2,few,TGTGCCAGCACCTGGGGACAGGGGGACACCGGGGAGCTGTTTTTT,CASTWGQGDTGELFF
-,TRBJ2-7,TRBV19,-,TGTGCCAGTAGTATGGGGGGAGACCCCTACGAGCAGTACTTC,CASSMGGDPYEQYF
-,TRBJ2-3,TRBV20-1,-,TGCAGTGCCAGTGAAGATACGCAGTATTTT,CSASEDTQYF
-,TRBJ2-6,TRBV25-1,-,TGTGCCAGCAGTGACCCATCTGGGGCCAACGTCCTGACTTTC,CASSDPSGANVLTF
TRBD1,TRBJ2-2,TRBV27,-,TGTGCCAGCAGCCCCCGACAGGGCACCGGGGAGCTGTTTTTT,CASSPRQGTGELFF
-,TRBJ1-1,TRBV6-5,once,TGTGCCAGCAGCAATCGACAGTTTGAAGCTTTCTTT,CASSNRQFEAFF
-,TRBJ1-1,TRBV6-5,once,TGTGCCAGCAGTAACCAGGAAGCTTTCTTT,CASSNQEAFF
TRBD1,TRBJ1-4,TRBV5-1,once,TGCGCCAGCAGCTTGACAGGGGAAGAAAAACTGTTTTTT,CASSLTGEEKLFF
TRBD2,TRBJ2-1,TRBV7-9,-,TGTGCCAGCAGGGAGGGGGCTAGCGGGAGCAATGAGCAGTTCTTC,CASREGASGSNEQFF
-,TRBJ2-3,TRBV29-1,-,TGCAGCGTTGTAAGGGGGAGCACAGATACGCAGTATTTT,CSVVRGSTDTQYF
-,TRBJ2-5,TRBV29-1,-,TGCAGCGGGGGAGAAGAGACCCAGTACTTC,CSGGEETQYF
-,TRBJ2-3,TRBV4-2,-,TGTGCCAGCAGCCAAAATCCTCCGGGACCGGGCCAAACAGATACGCAGTATTTT,CASSQNPPGPGQTDTQYF
-,TRBJ1-2,TRBV28,-,TGTGCCAGCACCCGGGGGGGGACCTCCTATGGCTACACCTTC,CASTRGGTSYGYTF
-,TRBJ1-5,TRBV27,-,TGTGCCAGCAGTTTGAAGGGGAATCAGCCCCAGCATTTT,CASSLKGNQPQHF